This T cell receptor (beta chain) comes out of a study of blood T cell repertoires in COVID-19. This clone has only one observation. Data came from immunoSEQ multiplex PCR; TCRdb stores just in-frame clones and leaves some out. The sample has about 370,000 clones; roughly nine tenths are singletons. The ends lost 3 bases at V and 3 bases at J; junction bases unmatched: 5. The CDR3 runs 14 residues. Germline CDR1 is SGHKS and CDR2 is YYEKEE (reference sequence). The origin of this receptor is a man aged 18-30 years who had recovered from COVID-19. The chain has TRBV5-5 and TRBJ1-1, with 7 bases matching TRBD1. The sample was PBMCs or T cells enriched from blood (not recorded which). CDR3 DNA: TGTGCCAGCAGCTCGGGGGACAGCTACACTGAAGCTTTCTTT. Translation gives CASSSGDSYTEAFF.